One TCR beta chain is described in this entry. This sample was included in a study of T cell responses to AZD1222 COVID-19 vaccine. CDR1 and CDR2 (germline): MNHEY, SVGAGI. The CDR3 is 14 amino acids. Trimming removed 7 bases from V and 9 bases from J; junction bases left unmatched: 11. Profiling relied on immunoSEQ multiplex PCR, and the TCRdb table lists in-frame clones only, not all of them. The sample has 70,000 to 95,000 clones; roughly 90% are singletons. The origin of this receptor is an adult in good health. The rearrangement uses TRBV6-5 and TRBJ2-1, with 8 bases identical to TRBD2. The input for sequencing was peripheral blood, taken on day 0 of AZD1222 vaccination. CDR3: CASIGLAGFAEQFF. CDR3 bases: TGTGCCAGCATCGGGTTAGCGGGATTCGCTGAGCAGTTCTTC.